Below, 21 T cell receptor beta chains from the same sample are listed, as sequenced in a study of control samples from healthy donors and cancer patients. The protocol was immunoSEQ multiplex PCR, while the TCRdb copy is restricted to in-frame clones and leaves out a portion. The table lists tens of thousands of clones, 70% to 90% of them singletons. The sample was PBMCs. These TCRs come from a woman in her sixties or seventies with head and neck cancer.

This chain uses TRBV14 with TRBJ2-1; maybe TRBD2 (6 bases). The CDR3 has 16 residues. Trimming left V 0 bases short and J 7 bases short, with 16 bases between. CDR1 and CDR2 (germline): SGHDN, FVKESK. DNA of the CDR3: TGTGCCAGCAGCCAAGATCCCAACGGGAGTGGGAATGAGCAGTTCTTC. Translating gives CASSQDPNGSGNEQFF.

The gene calls are TRBV24-1 and TRBJ2-1, with 7 positions matching TRBD2. The CDR3 is 16 amino acids. J gave up 8 bases and V 2 bases, and 11 bases lay outside the gene matches. Per the germline V gene, CDR1 is KGHDR and CDR2 is SFDVKD. The CDR3 sequence: CATSDSAGESSHEQFF. The CDR3 nucleotides are TGTGCCACCAGTGATTCTGCGGGAGAGTCGTCCCATGAGCAGTTCTTC.

The rearrangement uses TRBV28 and TRBJ1-6; no clear D. The CDR3 is made up of 15 amino acids. V was clipped by 4 bases and J by 0 bases, with 7 bases between them. In germline, CDR1 is MDHEN, CDR2 SYDVKM. This CDR3 is CASSSPSSYNSPLHF. The CDR3 DNA follows: TGTGCCAGCAGTTCACCGAGCTCCTATAATTCACCCCTCCACTTT.

V gene TRBV5-4 combines with J gene TRBJ1-6; possibly TRBD1 for D (5 bases). Germline lookup yields CDR1 SGHNT and CDR2 YYREEE (reference sequence). The V end lost 5 bases, the J end lost 5 bases, and 14 bases lay between the germline ends. CDR3 size: 15 residues. The DNA for the CDR3 is TGTGCCAGCAGTCAAGGGGCGACAGATAATTCACCCCTCCACTTT. Protein sequence: CASSQGATDNSPLHF.

The V gene is TRBV28, the J gene TRBJ2-1, with D possibly called TRBD1 or TRBD2 (6 bases each). CDR1 and CDR2 (germline): MDHEN, SYDVKM. V was pared by 3 bases and J by 14 bases, with 14 bases between. The length of the CDR3 is 12 residues. The CDR3 sequence: CASSFSGGLEFF. Written as DNA, the CDR3 is TGTGCCAGCAGTTTTTCCGGGGGCTTGGAGTTCTTC.

Written as DNA, the CDR3 is TGCAGCGTTGCTAGCGGGGTCACCTACGAGCAGTACTTC. Translated, it gives CSVASGVTYEQYF. This chain links TRBV29-1 with TRBJ2-7; 9 nucleotides match TRBD2. Trimming cost V 4 bases and J 2 bases; bases outside gene matches: 3. Germline V gene data show CDR1 as SQVTM and CDR2 as ANQGSEA. CDR3 length equals 13 residues.

This rearrangement joins TRBV27 to TRBJ2-7; D is undetermined. The ends were cut back, 8 bases at V and 3 bases at J, with 5 bases in the middle. The CDR3 runs 10 residues. Germline CDR1 and CDR2: MNHEY and SMNVEV (reference sequence). In nucleotides, the CDR3 is TGTGCCAGCGGTATCTACGAGCAGTACTTC. Protein: CASGIYEQYF.

The V call is TRBV5-4, the J call TRBJ2-3; 7 bases fit TRBD1. CDR1 and CDR2 (germline): SGHNT, YYREEE (reference sequence). The CDR3 runs 12 residues. J gave up 10 bases and V 3 bases, and 5 bases lay outside the gene matches. CDR3 residues: CASSSDRLAQYF. DNA for the CDR3: TGTGCCAGCAGCTCGGACAGGTTAGCGCAGTATTTT.

The chain joins TRBV2 to TRBJ2-1, with 8 bases identical to TRBD2. V was clipped by 5 bases and J by 5 bases; unmatched bases: 14. The CDR3 totals 17 residues. Germline assignment: CDR1 SNHLY and CDR2 FYNNEI. CDR3 DNA: TGTGCCAGCAGTCCCTACACTAGCGGCGGGGGGAACAATGAGCAGTTCTTC. The encoded protein is CASSPYTSGGGNNEQFF. Drawing the rest from reference TRBV2 and TRBJ2-1, the complete variable domain is EPEVTQTPSHQVTQMGQEVILRCVPISNHLYFYWYRQILGQKVEFLVSFYNNEISEKSEIFDDQFSVERPDGSNFTLKIRSTKLEDSAMYFCASSPYTSGGGNNEQFFGPGTRLTVL.

The chain carries TRBV7-8 and TRBJ2-2, with a possible D match to TRBD1 (5 bases). The CDR3 totals 14 residues. Germline V gives CDR1 SGHVS, CDR2 FQNEAQ. V lost 1 base and J 6 bases, leaving 9 bases between the germline ends. The CDR3 spells CASSLVAGSGELFF. The CDR3 coding sequence is TGTGCCAGCAGCTTAGTTGCAGGGTCCGGGGAGCTGTTTTTT.

The chain couples TRBV19 to TRBJ2-5, with D possibly TRBD2 on 6 matching bases. Trimming cost V 6 bases and J 6 bases, with 14 bases left between them. The CDR3 is 13 residues long. Germline V gene data show CDR1 as LNHDA and CDR2 as SQIVND (reference sequence). The CDR3 DNA sequence: TGTGCCAGTAGCCGGGACTCTTCGAAGACCCAGTACTTC. Translated, it gives CASSRDSSKTQYF.

The rearrangement uses TRBV4-3 and TRBJ1-1; D is unclear. Germline CDR1 is LGHNA and CDR2 is YSLEER. The CDR3 runs to 14 residues. The V and J ends lost 1 base and 3 bases respectively, with 9 bases between them. For the CDR3, the DNA is TGCGCCAGCAGCCAAGGGAACGGGGACACTGAAGCTTTCTTT. Encoded protein: CASSQGNGDTEAFF.

This clone was observed once. The CDR3 bases are TGTGCCAGCAGCCCCCGGACAGGGGCTAACACTGAAGCTTTCTTT. Translation gives CASSPRTGANTEAFF. The rearrangement joins TRBV11-1 to TRBJ1-1, with 9 bases fitting TRBD1. This CDR3 has 15 amino acids. Trimming took 5 bases from V and 2 from J; bases not matched to a gene: 6. Germline assignment: CDR1 SGHAT and CDR2 FQDESV (reference sequence).

V usage is TRBV15 and J usage is TRBJ1-5, with 9 bases matching TRBD1. Germline V gives CDR1 LNHNV, CDR2 YYDKDF (reference sequence). Trimming took 0 bases from V and 3 from J; bases not matched to a gene: 6. The CDR3 covers 17 residues. The chain's CDR3 is CATSRDAGTGFNQPQHF. CDR3 DNA: TGTGCCACCAGCAGAGATGCCGGGACAGGGTTCAATCAGCCCCAGCATTTT.

The gene calls are TRBV19 and TRBJ2-3; D is possibly TRBD2 (5 bases). The CDR3 is made up of 15 amino acids. Trimming removed 4 bases from V and 0 bases from J, with 11 bases in between. Germline V gene lookup returns CDR1 LNHDA and CDR2 SQIVND (reference sequence). The CDR3 loop reads CASSSLAASTDTQYF. The CDR3 DNA reads as TGTGCCAGTAGTAGCCTAGCAGCTAGCACAGATACGCAGTATTTT.

This chain joins TRBV28 and TRBJ1-1; a possible D gene is TRBD1 (5 bases). Trimming shortened V by 6 bases and J by 8 bases, and 16 bases separated the two germline ends. Germline V gives CDR1 MDHEN, CDR2 SYDVKM. This CDR3 contains 13 residues. The DNA for the CDR3 is TGTGCCAGCAGAACCGGGACGGGACGGGAAGCTTTCTTT. Its protein is CASRTGTGREAFF.

V and J are TRBV5-4 and TRBJ2-1, with a tentative D call TRBD2 (5 bases). This CDR3 contains 18 residues. Germline lookup yields CDR1 SGHNT and CDR2 YYREEE (reference sequence). V was pared by 0 bases and J by 0 bases, with 16 bases between. The CDR3 reads CASSLAQSMAGSYNEQFF. DNA of the CDR3: TGTGCCAGCAGCTTGGCCCAGTCAATGGCGGGCTCCTACAATGAGCAGTTCTTC. Using reference TRBV5-4 and TRBJ2-1 for the parts outside the CDR3, the full variable domain is ETGVTQSPTHLIKTRGQQVTLRCSSQSGHNTVSWYQQALGQGPQFIFQYYREEENGRGNFPPRFSGLQFPNYSSELNVNALELDDSALYLCASSLAQSMAGSYNEQFFGPGTRLTVL.

A single count supports this clone. The chain uses TRBV18 and TRBJ2-4; D gene ambiguous. The V end lost 2 bases, the J end lost 0 bases, and 5 bases lay between the germline ends. The V gene's germline CDR1 is KGHSH and CDR2 LQKENI. The CDR3 sequence is 14 residues long. CDR3 DNA sequence: TGTGCCAGCTCACCAGGAGTAGCCAAAAACATTCAGTACTTC. This gives the protein CASSPGVAKNIQYF.

The rearrangement links TRBV5-1 to TRBJ2-5; the D is unclear. This CDR3 region has 12 residues. V shed 7 bases and J shed 2 bases, with 9 bases lying between them. The germline CDR1 and CDR2 sequences are SGHRS and YFSETQ. In nucleotides, the CDR3 is TGCGCCAGCGGGCTAGAACAAGAGACCCAGTACTTC. It is translated as CASGLEQETQYF.

This chain uses TRBV29-1 with TRBJ1-2; D might be TRBD1 (5 bases). The CDR3 has 12 residues. Trimming cost V 7 bases and J 6 bases, with 15 bases left between them. CDR1 is SQVTM and CDR2 is ANQGSEA in the germline V gene. This chain's CDR3 is CSGGLVNDGYTF. The DNA of the CDR3 is TGCAGCGGGGGACTAGTAAACGATGGCTACACCTTC.

This chain links TRBV10-3 with TRBJ1-1, with 9 bases aligning to TRBD1. This CDR3 has 15 residues. Trimming took 1 base from V and 3 from J; bases not matched to a gene: 3. CDR1 and CDR2 (germline): ENHRY, SYGVKD. The DNA of the CDR3 is TGTGCCATCAGTGAGTATCGGACAGGGGACACTGAAGCTTTCTTT. This translates into CAISEYRTGDTEAFF.